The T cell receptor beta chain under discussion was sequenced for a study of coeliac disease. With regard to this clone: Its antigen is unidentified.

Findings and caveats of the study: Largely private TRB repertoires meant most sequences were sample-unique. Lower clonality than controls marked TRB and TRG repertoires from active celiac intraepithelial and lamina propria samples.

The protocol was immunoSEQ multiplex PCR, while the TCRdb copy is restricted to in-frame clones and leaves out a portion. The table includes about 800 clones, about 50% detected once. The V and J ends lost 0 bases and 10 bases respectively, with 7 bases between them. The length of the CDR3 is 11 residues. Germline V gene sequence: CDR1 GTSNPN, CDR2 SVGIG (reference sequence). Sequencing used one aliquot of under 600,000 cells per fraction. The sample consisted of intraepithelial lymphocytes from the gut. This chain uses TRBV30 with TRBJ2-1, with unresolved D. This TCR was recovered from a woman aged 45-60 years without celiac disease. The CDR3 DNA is TGTGCCTGGAGTGTAGCGAGGGAGCAGTTCTTC. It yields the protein CAWSVAREQFF.